A single sample gave rise to the 10 T cell receptor beta chains below, sequenced in a study of human T cells and chemical hapten exposure. A single record per CDR3 protein comes from TCRdb applying MiXCR to the RACE reads. The table records some 330,000 distinct CDR3 sequences, 5.5% of them present only once. The time point here: pre-sensitization, week 0. The treatment denotes: therapeutic diphenylcyclopropenone sensitization with weekly scalp DPC. Sequenced here: whole blood, sampled in connection with sensitization to the hapten diphenylcyclopropenone (DPC). The receptors were sampled from a woman between 18 and 29 years old with alopecia areata. Some clones in this sample may be carry-over from other donors' samples.

This chain joins TRBV6-1 and TRBJ2-1, with TRBD1 as a possible D gene (6 bases). Per the germline V gene, CDR1 is MNHNS and CDR2 is SASEGT. The CDR3 runs 16 residues. V shed 10 bases and J shed 8 bases, with 27 bases lying between them. The CDR3 loop is CATLSTPGHPQYEQFF. The CDR3 nucleotides are TGTGCCACCCTATCAACACCGGGACATCCTCAGTATGAGCAGTTCTTC.

There are a few counts of this clonotype. The gene calls are TRBV18 and TRBJ2-6, with D possibly TRBD1 on 5 matching bases. There are 18 residues in the CDR3. Trimming cost V 4 bases and J 0 bases, with 16 bases left between them. The germline V gene encodes CDR1 KGHSH and CDR2 LQKENI. The CDR3 reads CASSHYGQTISGANVLTF. CDR3 DNA sequence: TGTGCCAGCTCACACTACGGACAAACCATCTCTGGGGCCAACGTCCTGACTTTC. The entire variable domain, with the rest obtained from reference TRBV18 and TRBJ2-6, is as follows: NAGVMQNPRHLVRRRGQEARLRCSPMKGHSHVYWYRQLPEEGLKFMVYLQKENIIDESGMPKERFSAEFPKEGPSILRIQQVVRGDSAAYFCASSHYGQTISGANVLTFGAGSRLTVL.

This clonotype was seen ten or more times. The V call is TRBV20-1, the J call TRBJ1-6, with D unclear. The CDR3 extends over 17 amino acids. Between the trimmed V and J ends, which lost 1 base and 0 bases, there was a span of 13 bases. The germline gives CDR1 DFQATT, CDR2 SNEGSKA (reference sequence). This CDR3 reads CSARGIEESSYNSPLHF. CDR3 nucleotides: TGCAGTGCTAGAGGGATTGAGGAGAGCTCCTATAATTCACCCCTCCACTTT.

This clonotype was recorded a few times. The chain couples TRBV6-1 to TRBJ1-1; possible D gene TRBD1, 6 bases. The CDR3 sequence is 14 residues long. Trimming left V 3 bases short and J 8 bases short, with 16 bases between. Germline-derived CDR1 and CDR2 are MNHNS and SASEGT. CDR3 DNA: TGTGCCAGCAGTGATGCGAGGGGGAGGCTCGAAGCTTTCTTT. Protein: CASSDARGRLEAFF.

There are a few counts of this clonotype. V usage is TRBV12-3 or TRBV12-4 and J usage is TRBJ1-1, with D maybe TRBD1 (6 bases). The germline V and J ends were trimmed by 6 bases and 2 bases, with 13 bases remaining between them. This CDR3 contains 14 residues. The CDR3 region has the DNA TGTGCCAGCAGCCCTAGCAGGGGAAACACTGAAGCTTTCTTT. This codes for CASSPSRGNTEAFF.

The CDR3, as DNA: TGCGCCAGCAGCTTGGACCCAGGGGCGGGTCAGCCCCAGCATTTT. Amino acids: CASSLDPGAGQPQHF. This chain links TRBV5-1 with TRBJ1-5; D is perhaps TRBD1 (6 bases). CDR3 length: 15 amino acids. V was shortened by 0 bases and J by 6 bases, with 13 bases between the two germline ends. Germline CDR1 reads SGHRS; CDR2 reads YFSETQ. Drawing the rest from reference TRBV5-1 and TRBJ1-5, the complete variable domain is KAGVTQTPRYLIKTRGQQVTLSCSPISGHRSVSWYQQTPGQGLQFLFEYFSETQRNKGNFPGRFSGRQFSNSRSEMNVSTLELGDSALYLCASSLDPGAGQPQHFGDGTRLSIL.

This clonotype came up a few times. The chain is built from TRBV12-3 or TRBV12-4 and TRBJ1-4; D may be TRBD1 (6 bases). The V gene lost 8 bases and the J gene lost 12 bases, with 28 bases spanning the gap. This CDR3 has 16 amino acids. CDR3 coding DNA: TGTGCCAGCGCCCCCCCGACAGGTTGGGGGCAGGTGGAACTGTTTTTT. Its protein is CASAPPTGWGQVELFF.

This clonotype was seen repeatedly, ten times or more. A read error may account for a junction end that differs from germline. V gene TRBV11-2 combines with J gene TRBJ2-3, with TRBD2 matching over 15 bases. Germline CDR1 SGHAT, CDR2 FQNNGV. The CDR3 has 17 amino acids. CDR3 nucleotides: TGTGCCAGCAGCTTAGCGGGACTAGCGGGGGGCACCGATACGCAGTATTTT. It codes for CASSLAGLAGGTDTQYF.

The table lists this clonotype with many counts. The chain uses TRBV7-9 and TRBJ2-3, with 11 bases identical to TRBD1. J lost 6 bases, V lost 5 bases, and 7 bases had no gene match. CDR3 length equals 15 residues. CDR1 and CDR2 (germline): SEHNR, FQNEAQ (reference sequence). The CDR3 is CASSSWTGGSDTQYF. In DNA, the CDR3 is TGTGCCAGCAGCAGCTGGACAGGGGGCTCCGATACGCAGTATTTT.

V and J are TRBV28 and TRBJ2-3, with 7 positions matching TRBD2. CDR1 is MDHEN and CDR2 is SYDVKM in the germline V gene. V dropped 5 bases and J dropped 7; count of bases not matched to a gene: 12. The CDR3 runs to 15 residues. CDR3 in DNA: TGTGCCAGCAGTCCTCCCGGGGGGATTGGAAATACGCAGTATTTT. Protein sequence: CASSPPGGIGNTQYF.